Each of the 20 T cell receptor beta chains below was sequenced from the same sample in a study of control samples from healthy donors and cancer patients. Assay used: immunoSEQ multiplex PCR; TCRdb lists only in-frame clones, some missing. Of 150,000 to 200,000 clones in the sample, around 89% are singletons; the top ten hold 1.3% to 1.5%. Material for sequencing was blood. The receptors originated from a woman aged 50 to 60 in good health.

J is TRBJ2-6 and V is TRBV5-1; no firm D call. This CDR3 has 15 residues. With 1 base removed from V and 4 bases from J, the gap between germline ends came to 9 bases. Germline-derived CDR1 and CDR2 are SGHRS and YFSETQ. The CDR3 DNA reads TGCGCCAGCAGCTTGTCGCGAGGAGGGGCCAACGTCCTGACTTTC. Translation gives CASSLSRGGANVLTF.

This clone was counted a few times. The rearrangement joins TRBV6-1 to TRBJ1-5; D may be TRBD1 (6 bases). The V end lost 1 base, the J end lost 7 bases, and 11 bases lay between the germline ends. CDR1 is MNHNS, CDR2 SASEGT, per germline. The CDR3 spans 14 residues. The CDR3 coding sequence is TGTGCCAGCAGTGAAGTCACAGGGCAGCAGCCCCAGCATTTT. As protein: CASSEVTGQQPQHF.

The chain employs TRBV7-3 and TRBJ2-3, with a tentative D call TRBD2 (7 bases). Germline CDR1 SGHTA, CDR2 FQGTGA. There are 13 residues in the CDR3. Trimming left V 3 bases short and J 6 bases short, with 10 bases between. CDR3 bases: TGTGCCAGCAGCTTGGGGGGGGCGGATACGCAGTATTTT. Translating it yields CASSLGGADTQYF.

The chain recombines TRBV7-9 with TRBJ2-2; D could derive from TRBD1 or TRBD2 (5 bases each). The CDR3 has 14 amino acids. V gave up 1 base and J gave up 4 bases, with 7 bases separating them. Germline V gene sequence: CDR1 SEHNR, CDR2 FQNEAQ (reference sequence). CDR3 DNA sequence: TGTGCCAGCAGCTTAGGGGGGAGCACCGGGGAGCTGTTTTTT. Protein sequence: CASSLGGSTGELFF.

The CDR3: CASSVGGGNSGNTIYF. The CDR3 coding sequence is TGTGCCAGCAGCGTGGGTGGAGGGAACTCTGGAAACACCATATATTTT. The rearrangement uses TRBV9 and TRBJ1-3; no definite D call. V was pared by 2 bases and J by 0 bases, with 12 bases between. The germline V gene has CDR1 SGDLS and CDR2 YYNGEE. This CDR3 region has 16 residues.

This chain links TRBV25-1 with TRBJ1-2; weak D call: TRBD1 (5 bases). This CDR3 has 15 amino acids. The germline V and J ends were trimmed by 3 bases and 1 base, with 12 bases remaining between them. The germline gives CDR1 MGHDK, CDR2 SYGVNS. CDR3 in DNA: TGTGCCAGCAGTGACGCCCTGGGGCGTAACTATGGCTACACCTTC. It specifies CASSDALGRNYGYTF.

The V and J genes are TRBV2 and TRBJ1-2; D not resolved. The CDR3 contains 13 residues. Germline CDR1 SNHLY, CDR2 FYNNEI. Deletions cut 8 bases from V and 5 bases from J, with 15 bases between. This chain's CDR3 is CASQAMTDYGYTF. The CDR3 DNA reads TGTGCCAGCCAAGCGATGACGGATTATGGCTACACCTTC.

As concerns this clone: Different DNA sequences within this sample yield the same CDR3. The rearrangement joins TRBV24-1 to TRBJ1-2, with D possibly TRBD1 on 6 matching bases. The V gene lost 4 bases and the J gene lost 5 bases, with 13 bases spanning the gap. This CDR3 comprises 14 residues. Germline lookup yields CDR1 KGHDR and CDR2 SFDVKD. CDR3 bases: TGTGCCACCAGTGACCCAGGGGATGGGTATGGCTACACCTTC. Residues: CATSDPGDGYGYTF.

The CDR3 sequence is CASSGGGGRKETQYF. The CDR3 bases are TGTGCCAGCAGTGGGGGCGGGGGGCGAAAAGAGACCCAGTACTTC. This sequence joins TRBV2 and TRBJ2-5, with 8 positions matching TRBD2. Germline loops: CDR1 SNHLY, CDR2 FYNNEI. This CDR3 has 15 amino acids. After removal of 4 bases from V and 3 bases from J, the junction contained 7 bases not matched to a gene.

The V and J genes are TRBV2 and TRBJ1-2; 7 bases line up with TRBD1. V lost 6 bases, J lost 7 bases, and 11 bases stayed unmatched. CDR1 and CDR2 (germline): SNHLY, FYNNEI. There are 14 residues in the CDR3. DNA for the CDR3: TGTGCCAGCAGCGCCTCCCAGGGGGAAGGTGGCTACACCTTC. Residues: CASSASQGEGGYTF.

The chain carries TRBV4-1 and TRBJ1-5, with a tentative D call TRBD1 (5 bases). The CDR3 totals 17 residues. The ends were cut back, 2 bases at V and 2 bases at J, with 16 bases in the middle. Germline V gene sequence: CDR1 MGHRA, CDR2 YSYEKL. In DNA, the CDR3 is TGCGCCAGCAGCCAAAGGGGTGGGGGATTGGGCAATCAGCCCCAGCATTTT. Protein sequence: CASSQRGGGLGNQPQHF.

The V and J genes are TRBV6-5 and TRBJ1-2; TRBD1 might be the D (6 bases). Trimming shortened V by 0 bases and J by 4 bases, and 15 bases separated the two germline ends. The CDR3 loop spans 16 amino acids. Looked up from germline, CDR1 is MNHEY and CDR2 is SVGAGI. CDR3 residues: CASSYSLADRSYGYTF. CDR3 sequence (DNA): TGTGCCAGCAGTTACTCGTTGGCGGACAGATCCTATGGCTACACCTTC.

This chain uses TRBV29-1 with TRBJ1-1; D unresolved. Germline values: CDR1 SQVTM, CDR2 ANQGSEA. V shed 6 bases and J shed 0 bases, with 11 bases lying between them. The CDR3 is 13 amino acids. This CDR3 is CSVERRLNTEAFF. CDR3 coding DNA: TGCAGCGTAGAACGGAGGTTGAACACTGAAGCTTTCTTT. Drawing the rest from reference TRBV29-1 and TRBJ1-1, the complete variable domain is SAVISQKPSRDICQRGTSLTIQCQVDSQVTMMFWYRQQPGQSLTLIATANQGSEATYESGFVIDKFPISRPNLTFSTLTVSNMSPEDSSIYLCSVERRLNTEAFFGQGTRLTVV.

This chain links TRBV14 with TRBJ2-3, with TRBD2 identical over 14 bases. CDR3 length: 14 residues. The germline CDR1 and CDR2 sequences are SGHDN and FVKESK. Unmatched junction bases numbered 2, after V lost 4 bases and J lost 8 bases. For the CDR3, the DNA is TGTGCCAGCAGCCCGGGACTAGCGGGGGCTACGCAGTATTTT. Translating it yields CASSPGLAGATQYF.

The chain links TRBV6-4 to TRBJ2-3; 15 positions match TRBD2. From germline, CDR1 is MRHNA and CDR2 SNTAGT. Unmatched junction bases numbered 4, after V lost 8 bases and J lost 1 base. The CDR3 consists of 16 residues. Here the CDR3 reads CASSWTSGRGTDTQYF. In DNA, the CDR3 is TGTGCCAGCTCCTGGACTAGCGGGAGGGGCACAGATACGCAGTATTTT.

The V call is TRBV28, the J call TRBJ2-1; 7 bases agree with TRBD1. The CDR3 is 12 residues long. Germline CDR1 is MDHEN and CDR2 is SYDVKM. The junction had 5 bases not matched to a gene; V was cut back by 2 bases and J by 13 bases. The CDR3, as DNA: TGTGCCAGCAGTTTAACTCAGGGGGACCAGTTCTTC. This encodes CASSLTQGDQFF.

The chain recombines TRBV12-5 with TRBJ1-2; D possibly corresponds to TRBD1 (6 bases). CDR3 length: 13 amino acids. Trimming took off 8 bases at V and 0 bases at J, with 10 bases between the two ends. Per the germline V gene, CDR1 is LGHNT and CDR2 is FRNRAP. The CDR3 nucleotides read TGTGCTAGTTCAGGGGCCACTAACTATGGCTACACCTTC. It specifies CASSGATNYGYTF.

This rearrangement joins TRBV7-2 to TRBJ2-5; no firm D call. Germline CDR1 reads SGHTA; CDR2 reads FQGNSA. This CDR3 comprises 11 residues. Trimming pared 3 bases from V and 7 bases from J, leaving 6 bases between. CDR3 sequence (DNA): TGTGCCAGCAGCTTTAGGCGGACCCAGTACTTC. Amino acid sequence: CASSFRRTQYF. The full variable domain, in which reference TRBV7-2 and TRBJ2-5 provide the parts outside the CDR3, is GAGVSQSPSNKVTEKGKDVELRCDPISGHTALYWYRQSLGQGLEFLIYFQGNSAPDKSGLPSDRFSAERTGGSVSTLTIQRTQQEDSAVYLCASSFRRTQYFGPGTRLLVL.

The V call is TRBV28, the J call TRBJ1-1; no clear D. Trimming left V 7 bases short and J 5 bases short, with 8 bases between. CDR1 is MDHEN and CDR2 is SYDVKM in the germline V gene. The CDR3 is made up of 11 amino acids. CDR3 nucleotides: TGTGCCAGCACCTCGGAAACTGAAGCTTTCTTT. It specifies CASTSETEAFF.

The chain links TRBV28 to TRBJ2-5, with D tentatively TRBD1 (7 bases). CDR3 length: 16 amino acids. The V gene's germline CDR1 is MDHEN and CDR2 SYDVKM. Trimming took 6 bases from V and 1 from J, leaving 18 bases between them. CDR3 loop: CASSRHTGDSQETQYF. The CDR3 nucleotides are TGTGCCAGCAGCCGACATACAGGGGACTCCCAAGAGACCCAGTACTTC. Full variable domain (remainder filled in from reference TRBV28 and TRBJ2-5): DVKVTQSSRYLVKRTGEKVFLECVQDMDHENMFWYRQDPGLGLRLIYFSYDVKMKEKGDIPEGYSVSREKKERFSLILESASTNQTSMYLCASSRHTGDSQETQYFGPGTRLLVL.